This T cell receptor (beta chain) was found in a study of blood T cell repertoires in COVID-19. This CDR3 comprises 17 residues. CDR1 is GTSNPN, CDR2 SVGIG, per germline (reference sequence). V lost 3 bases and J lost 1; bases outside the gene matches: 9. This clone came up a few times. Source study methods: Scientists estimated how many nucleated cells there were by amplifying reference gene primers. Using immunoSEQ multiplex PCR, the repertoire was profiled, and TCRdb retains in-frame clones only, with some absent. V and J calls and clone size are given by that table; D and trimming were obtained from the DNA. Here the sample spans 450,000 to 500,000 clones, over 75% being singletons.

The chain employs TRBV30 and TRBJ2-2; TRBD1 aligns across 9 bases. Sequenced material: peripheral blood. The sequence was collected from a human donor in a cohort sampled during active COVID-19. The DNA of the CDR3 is TGTGCCTGGAGATTTGGACCGGGACAGGGGAACACCGGGGAGCTGTTTTTT. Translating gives CAWRFGPGQGNTGELFF.